These T cell receptor beta chains were read from a single sample in a study of blood T cell repertoires in COVID-19. The table came from immunoSEQ multiplex PCR; TCRdb's copy has only in-frame clones and leaves some out. The table shows under 200,000 clones, with more than 75% occurring only once. The sample was peripheral blood. The receptors come from a man aged 40-50 years with active or convalescent COVID-19. The CDR3 runs from the conserved cysteine through the conserved F or W.

J gene | V gene | CDR3 protein
TRBJ2-1 | TRBV6-5 | CASSRGASSYNEQFF
TRBJ2-5 | TRBV19 | CASSIGLRETQYF
TRBJ1-2 | TRBV28 | CASRRTGGYGYTF
TRBJ2-7 | TRBV7-2 | CASSIDRGTYEQYF
TRBJ1-6 | TRBV15 | CATSRGDRGRNSPLHF
TRBJ1-2 | TRBV11-2 | CASTPWGTGGTANYGYTF
TRBJ1-1 | TRBV2 | CASRTGTGGIKAFF
TRBJ2-1 | TRBV19 | CASGYGQGALNEQFF
TRBJ2-3 | TRBV5-6 | CASSSLQGGTGTTDTQYF
TRBJ2-5 | TRBV6-5 | CASRLAGGETQYF
TRBJ1-2 | TRBV19 | CASSPRQGIRYGYTF
TRBJ1-5 | TRBV19 | CASSRGQGEPYSNQPQHF
TRBJ2-5 | TRBV12-3/TRBV12-4 | CASSYLTETQYF
TRBJ1-6 | TRBV30 | CAWKGQGAVGNSPLHF
TRBJ2-3 | TRBV18 | CASSPRERSTDTQYF
TRBJ1-3 | TRBV9 | CASSVVEDSGNTIYF
TRBJ2-7 | TRBV7-2 | CASSLGNSNYEQYF
TRBJ2-3 | TRBV2 | CASRPAGRTDTQYF
TRBJ2-3 | TRBV5-4 | CASSFPSGVSTDTQYF
TRBJ1-5 | TRBV3-1/TRBV3-2 | CASSHGTGGAGNQPQHF
TRBJ2-1 | TRBV19 | CASRGLAAASSYNEQFF
TRBJ1-2 | TRBV9 | CASSVGTGPPGFGYTF
TRBJ1-2 | TRBV5-6 | CASSVTEYGYTF
TRBJ1-2 | TRBV7-2 | CASSEGQANVYGYTF
TRBJ1-2 | TRBV27 | CASSLSGRESGYTF
TRBJ2-1 | TRBV6-5 | CASSYGTGDYNEQFF
TRBJ2-1 | TRBV27 | CASSPSTSGVNEQFF
TRBJ2-7 | TRBV6-5 | CASSLTGNFFYEQYF
TRBJ2-3 | TRBV7-3 | CASSPAGGGTQYF
TRBJ1-2 | TRBV4-1 | CASSHPPGNTYGYTF
TRBJ2-2 | TRBV3-1/TRBV3-2 | CASSLSQGAGELFF
TRBJ1-3 | TRBV5-1 | CASTQGGRSGNTIYF
TRBJ2-7 | TRBV5-6 | CASSRTSNYEQYF
TRBJ2-7 | TRBV3-1/TRBV3-2 | CASSHTIGTARYEQYF
TRBJ2-3 | TRBV14 | CASSQDWARPQYF
TRBJ2-7 | TRBV27 | CASRPERLSSYEQYF
TRBJ2-7 | TRBV2 | CASSDRPSSYEQYF
TRBJ1-6 | TRBV18 | CASSTETGGVSPLHF
TRBJ2-1 | TRBV4-1 | CASSMTSGGANEQFF
TRBJ1-2 | TRBV19 | CASTVRTGHANYGYTF
TRBJ1-1 | TRBV7-2 | CASSSFDREAFF
TRBJ1-1 | TRBV2 | CASSEGVNTEAFF
TRBJ1-2 | TRBV7-9 | CASSLAGSGGFVYGYTF
TRBJ1-2 | TRBV7-8 | CASSLSPGGWSYGYTF
TRBJ2-2 | TRBV19 | CASSPDRNTGELFF
TRBJ1-1 | TRBV6-5 | CASRNPQGTTEAFF